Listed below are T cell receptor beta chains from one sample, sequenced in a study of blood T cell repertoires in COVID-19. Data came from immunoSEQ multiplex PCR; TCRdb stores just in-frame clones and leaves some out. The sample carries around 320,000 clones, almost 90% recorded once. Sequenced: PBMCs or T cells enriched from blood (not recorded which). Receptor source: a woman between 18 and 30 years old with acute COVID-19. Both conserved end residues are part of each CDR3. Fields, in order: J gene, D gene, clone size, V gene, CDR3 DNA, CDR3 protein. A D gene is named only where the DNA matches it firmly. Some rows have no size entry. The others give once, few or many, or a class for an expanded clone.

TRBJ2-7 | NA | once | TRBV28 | TGTGCCAGCAGTTTTAGCAGGGGAGTTGGGCAGTACTTC | CASSFSRGVGQYF
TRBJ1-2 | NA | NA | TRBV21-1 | TGTGCCAGCAGCAAATTCAGTTTGGGGACAGAATCCCACTATGGCTACACCTTC | CASSKFSLGTESHYGYTF
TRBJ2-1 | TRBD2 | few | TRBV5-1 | TGCGCCAGCAGCTTGGCTAGCGGATCCTACAATGAGCAGTTCTTC | CASSLASGSYNEQFF
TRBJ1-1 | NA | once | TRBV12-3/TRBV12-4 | TGTGCCAGCAGTTTAAGTCAGGGAGGTGAAGCTTTCTTT | CASSLSQGGEAFF
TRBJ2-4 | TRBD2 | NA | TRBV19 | TGTGCCAGTACCCTAGCGGGGGTAGCCAAAAACATTCAGTACTTC | CASTLAGVAKNIQYF
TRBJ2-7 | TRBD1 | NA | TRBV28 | TGTGCCAGCAGTTCCGGGACAGGGGGGGACCACGAGCAGTACTTC | CASSSGTGGDHEQYF
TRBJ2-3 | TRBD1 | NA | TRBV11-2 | TGTGCCAGCAGCTTGACAGGGGCGGATACGCAGTATTTT | CASSLTGADTQYF
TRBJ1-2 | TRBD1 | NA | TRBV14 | TGTGCCAGCAGCTGGACAGGGGATGGCTACACCTTC | CASSWTGDGYTF
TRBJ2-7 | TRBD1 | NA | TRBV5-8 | TGTGCCAGCAGCTTGGCAGACAGGGGAGCCTACGAGCAGTACTTC | CASSLADRGAYEQYF
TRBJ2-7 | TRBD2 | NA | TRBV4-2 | TGTGCCAGCAGCCAAGTTCGCCTAGCGGGAGCTGAGCAGTACTTC | CASSQVRLAGAEQYF
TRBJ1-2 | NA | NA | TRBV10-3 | TGTGCCAACGGGGACAACCTTTCTGGCTACACCTTC | CANGDNLSGYTF
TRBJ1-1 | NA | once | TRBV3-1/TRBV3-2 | TGTGCCAGCAGCCCAACAGAGAACACTGAAGCTTTCTTT | CASSPTENTEAFF
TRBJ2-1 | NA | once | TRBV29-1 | TGCAGCGCGACAGACAATGAGCAGTTCTTC | CSATDNEQFF
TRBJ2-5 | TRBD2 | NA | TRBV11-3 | TGTGCCAGCAGCCGCGCGGGAGGGAAGGAGACCCAGTACTTC | CASSRAGGKETQYF
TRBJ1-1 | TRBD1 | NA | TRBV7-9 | TGTGCCGTCGACTCCGGGACAGGGAACACTGAAGCTTTCTTT | CAVDSGTGNTEAFF
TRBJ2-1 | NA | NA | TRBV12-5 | TGTGCTAGTGGTTTCGCTCTGGGCGATGAGCAGTTCTTC | CASGFALGDEQFF
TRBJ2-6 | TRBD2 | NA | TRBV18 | TGTGCCAGCTCATCGCTGGCGGGAGGAGCAGGGGCCAACGTCCTGACTTTC | CASSSLAGGAGANVLTF
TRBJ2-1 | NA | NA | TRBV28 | TGTGCCAGCAGTCTCCTAGAAATTGGTGAGCAGTTCTTC | CASSLLEIGEQFF
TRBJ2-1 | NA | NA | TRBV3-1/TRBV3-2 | TGTGCCAGCAGCCAAGCCAGGGATGAGCAGTTCTTC | CASSQARDEQFF
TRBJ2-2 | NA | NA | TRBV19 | TGTGCCAGTAGTACCCGACAGGTTCAGAACACCGGGGAGCTGTTTTTT | CASSTRQVQNTGELFF
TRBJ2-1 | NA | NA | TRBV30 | TGTGCCTGGAGTGCCCCAAGTCTTTATAGGTTCTTC | CAWSAPSLYRFF
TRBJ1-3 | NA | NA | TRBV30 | TGTGCCTGGAGTGTTCTGGGCGCTTACTCTGGAAACACCATATATTTT | CAWSVLGAYSGNTIYF
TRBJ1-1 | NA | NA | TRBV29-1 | TGCAGCGTTATGGTCTTGGGCGCGAACACTGAAGCTTTCTTT | CSVMVLGANTEAFF
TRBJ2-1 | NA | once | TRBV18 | TGTGCCAGCTCAAAGGCGGCCCTCCCCAATGAGCAGTTCTTC | CASSKAALPNEQFF
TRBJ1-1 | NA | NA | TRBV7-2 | TGTGCCAGCAGCTTCTCGCCGGGGAACACTGAAGCTTTCTTT | CASSFSPGNTEAFF
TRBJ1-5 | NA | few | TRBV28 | TGTGCCATCCCCGGGGATCGAAGCAATCAGCCCCAGCATTTT | CAIPGDRSNQPQHF
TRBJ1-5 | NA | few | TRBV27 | TGTGCCAGCAGTTTAACGGGGGTTGGCAATCAGCCCCAGCATTTT | CASSLTGVGNQPQHF
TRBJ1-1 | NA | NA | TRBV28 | TGTGCCAGCAGTTCCCCCAGCCGCGGCACTGAAGCTTTCTTT | CASSSPSRGTEAFF
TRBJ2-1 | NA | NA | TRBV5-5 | TGTGCCAGCAGGTCCGGGACTGGCTTAGGGGAGCAGTTCTTC | CASRSGTGLGEQFF
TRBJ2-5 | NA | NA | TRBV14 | TGTGCCAGCAGCCCTAAACCGGGGTTTCACCCGTGGATCGAGAAGGAGACCCAGTACTTC | CASSPKPGFHPWIEKETQYF
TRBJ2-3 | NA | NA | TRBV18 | TGTGCCAGCTCACCCCCGGGACTGCAGTATAGCACAGATACGCAGTATTTT | CASSPPGLQYSTDTQYF
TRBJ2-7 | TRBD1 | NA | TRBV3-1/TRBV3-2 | TGTGCCAGCAGTCATCCGGGACAGGGGGCCTACGAGCAGTACTTC | CASSHPGQGAYEQYF